These 18 T cell receptor beta chains share one sample of origin, sequenced in a study of T-cell memory formation after mild COVID-19. TCRdb reanalysed the 5' RACE reads using MiXCR and keeps one entry per CDR3 protein. The table lists about 360,000 distinct CDR3 sequences, approximately 15% of them singletons, with 22% in the top ten. The sequenced sample consisted of PBMCs or a T cell subset sorted from them (not recorded which). The receptors stem from a man aged 18 to 29 who had mild COVID-19 (a few samples of this study predate the infection). Cell type and time point are not known.

This clonotype has at least ten counts. The chain combines TRBV7-8 with TRBJ2-5; 8 nucleotides match TRBD2. Unmatched junction bases numbered 4, after V lost 2 bases and J lost 5 bases. CDR1 and CDR2 from the germline V gene are SGHVS and FQNEAQ. The CDR3 is 14 residues long. Here the CDR3 reads CASSLSTGGETQYF. In DNA, the CDR3 is TGTGCCAGCAGCTTATCTACGGGAGGGGAGACCCAGTACTTC.

The chain combines TRBV14 with TRBJ1-3; 8 positions match TRBD1. CDR3 length: 16 amino acids. V lost 4 bases to trimming and J lost 0 bases; unmatched junction nucleotides: 5. Germline V lookup: CDR1 SGHDN, CDR2 FVKESK. The CDR3 region is CASSPPGQGSGNTIYF. In DNA, the CDR3 is TGTGCCAGCAGCCCCCCCGGACAGGGCTCTGGAAACACCATATATTTT.

The J gene is TRBJ2-3, the V gene TRBV20-1; the match to TRBD2 covers 10 bases. Germline-derived CDR1 and CDR2 are DFQATT and SNEGSKA (reference sequence). The trim removed 5 bases at V and 7 bases at J, leaving 6 bases unmatched. This CDR3 spans 13 amino acids. The CDR3 spells CSALAGEVYTQYF. For the CDR3, the DNA is TGCAGTGCTCTAGCGGGGGAAGTCTATACGCAGTATTTT.

This clonotype has just a few counts. The chain combines TRBV7-9 with TRBJ2-1; D may be TRBD1 (6 bases). CDR1 and CDR2 from the germline V gene are SEHNR and FQNEAQ (reference sequence). CDR3 length: 12 residues. V was pared by 4 bases and J by 9 bases, with 10 bases between. CDR3 amino acids: CASSYTGFEQFF. DNA for the CDR3: TGTGCCAGCAGCTATACAGGGTTTGAGCAGTTCTTC.

This clonotype was recorded many times. The gene calls are TRBV6-6 and TRBJ1-4; D unresolved. The germline V and J ends were trimmed by 8 bases and 8 bases, with 12 bases remaining between them. The germline V gene has CDR1 MNHNY and CDR2 SVGAGI (reference sequence). CDR3 length: 12 amino acids. The CDR3 nucleotides read TGTGCCAGCGGCGTGTCAGCAGAAAAACTGTTTTTT. It translates to CASGVSAEKLFF.

This chain links TRBV6-2 or TRBV6-3 with TRBJ2-5, with D possibly matching TRBD1 (5 bases). The germline V gene has CDR1 MNHEY and CDR2 SVGEGT. This CDR3 spans 13 amino acids. Trimming took 6 bases from V and 7 from J, leaving 15 bases between them. CDR3 region: CASRARGKGTQYF. Written as DNA, the CDR3 is TGTGCCAGCAGGGCTAGGGGAAAAGGGACCCAGTACTTC.

This chain joins TRBV19 and TRBJ1-5; 8 bases map to TRBD1. The CDR3 is made up of 18 amino acids. The V and J ends lost 0 bases and 4 bases, in that order; junction bases with no gene match: 11. From germline, CDR1 is LNHDA and CDR2 SQIVND (reference sequence). CDR3 coding DNA: TGTGCCAGTAGTATAGACAGGGGGCTTGCGACAGCAAATCAGCCCCAGCATTTT. Amino acid sequence: CASSIDRGLATANQPQHF. Based on the CDR3 plus reference TRBV19 and TRBJ1-5, the full variable domain is DGGITQSPKYLFRKEGQNVTLSCEQNLNHDAMYWYRQDPGQGLRLIYYSQIVNDFQKGDIAEGYSVSREKKESFPLTVTSAQKNPTAFYLCASSIDRGLATANQPQHFGDGTRLSIL.

The chain links TRBV25-1 to TRBJ1-2, with D perhaps matching TRBD1 (6 bases). Germline CDR1 MGHDK, CDR2 SYGVNS. Trimming shortened V by 4 bases and J by 5 bases, and 14 bases separated the two germline ends. The CDR3 runs 14 residues. DNA for the CDR3: TGTGCCAGCAGTGGCCGGGGGGCGGTTTATGGCTACACCTTC. Translating gives CASSGRGAVYGYTF.

There are many counts of this clonotype. V usage is TRBV7-2 and J usage is TRBJ1-1; unclear D gene. CDR1 SGHTA and CDR2 FQGNSA come from the germline V gene. The CDR3 runs to 14 residues. With 5 bases removed from V and 1 base from J, the gap between germline ends came to 11 bases. CDR3: CASSPGAANTEAFF. CDR3 DNA: TGTGCCAGCAGCCCAGGTGCAGCGAACACTGAAGCTTTCTTT. Drawing the rest from reference TRBV7-2 and TRBJ1-1, the complete variable domain is GAGVSQSPSNKVTEKGKDVELRCDPISGHTALYWYRQSLGQGLEFLIYFQGNSAPDKSGLPSDRFSAERTGGSVSTLTIQRTQQEDSAVYLCASSPGAANTEAFFGQGTRLTVV.

The J gene is TRBJ1-2, the V gene TRBV5-1, with 7 bases identical to TRBD1. V lost 6 bases and J lost 3; bases outside the gene matches: 5. CDR1 and CDR2 (germline): SGHRS, YFSETQ. The length of the CDR3 is 13 residues. CDR3 region: CASNRDRDYGYTF. The CDR3 DNA reads TGCGCCAGCAACCGGGACAGAGACTATGGCTACACCTTC.

This clonotype was recorded a few times. V gene TRBV5-1 combines with J gene TRBJ2-1, with 8 positions matching TRBD1. Germline values: CDR1 SGHRS, CDR2 YFSETQ. Germline trimming cut 4 bases from V and 6 bases from J; bases unmatched to any gene: 9. This CDR3 contains 15 residues. Here the CDR3 reads CASSGTGTGRNEQFF. The CDR3 DNA reads TGCGCCAGCAGCGGCACCGGGACAGGCCGCAATGAGCAGTTCTTC.

V and J are TRBV4-1 and TRBJ1-5; D remains ambiguous. Trimming pared 1 base from V and 6 bases from J, leaving 16 bases between. The CDR3 has 16 amino acids. Germline V lookup: CDR1 MGHRA, CDR2 YSYEKL. CDR3 loop: CASSQGPAGSSQPQHF. The DNA of the CDR3 is TGCGCCAGCAGCCAAGGCCCAGCGGGGTCGAGTCAGCCCCAGCATTTT.

The chain uses TRBV6-1 and TRBJ2-2, with 8 bases identical to TRBD1. The germline V gene has CDR1 MNHNS and CDR2 SASEGT. The CDR3 contains 15 residues. After removal of 5 bases from V and 5 bases from J, the junction contained 7 bases not matched to a gene. CDR3 in amino acids: CASSLRGRETGELFF. The CDR3 DNA is TGTGCCAGCAGTCTCAGGGGGCGCGAGACCGGGGAGCTGTTTTTT.

The V and J genes are TRBV5-5 and TRBJ2-5; D unclear. CDR1 and CDR2 (germline): SGHKS, YYEKEE (reference sequence). The CDR3 runs 14 residues. Trimming cost V 4 bases and J 5 bases, with 15 bases left between them. CDR3 sequence: CASSLPILWETQYF. Here the CDR3 DNA reads TGTGCCAGCAGCCTACCGATACTGTGGGAGACCCAGTACTTC.

This clonotype has just a few counts. The chain combines TRBV7-9 with TRBJ2-5; a weak D match, TRBD2 (6 bases). V was clipped by 1 base and J by 7 bases, with 22 bases between them. This CDR3 is 17 amino acids long. Germline V CDR1 and CDR2: SEHNR, FQNEAQ (reference sequence). The CDR3 spells CASSLGTTGGIEGTQYF. CDR3 DNA: TGTGCCAGCAGCTTAGGGACTACTGGAGGGATTGAAGGGACCCAGTACTTC. Looking up the rest from reference TRBV7-9 and TRBJ2-5 gives the full variable domain: DTGVSQNPRHKITKRGQNVTFRCDPISEHNRLYWYRQTLGQGPEFLTYFQNEAQLEKSRLLSDRFSAERPKGSFSTLEIQRTEQGDSAMYLCASSLGTTGGIEGTQYFGPGTRLLVL.

This clonotype was found many times. V gene TRBV4-3 combines with J gene TRBJ2-5; D is unresolved. This CDR3 has 15 amino acids. Germline loops: CDR1 LGHNA, CDR2 YSLEER. V lost 4 bases and J 1 base, leaving 13 bases between the germline ends. This CDR3 reads CASSPAPVTQETQYF. CDR3 in DNA: TGCGCCAGCAGCCCAGCCCCGGTAACCCAAGAGACCCAGTACTTC.

The chain is built from TRBV2 and TRBJ2-5, with D unclear. The germline V gene encodes CDR1 SNHLY and CDR2 FYNNEI. The CDR3 totals 15 residues. V lost 6 bases to trimming and J lost 5 bases, with 19 bases between them. The CDR3 spells CASSLRQNQAETQYF. In nucleotides, the CDR3 is TGTGCCAGCAGCCTCAGACAAAACCAGGCGGAGACCCAGTACTTC.

This chain joins TRBV11-2 and TRBJ1-2, with 11 bases identical to TRBD1. Trimming at V came to 4 bases and at J to 2 bases, leaving 9 bases not matched to a gene. The germline V gene encodes CDR1 SGHAT and CDR2 FQNNGV. The CDR3 consists of 17 residues. The CDR3 here is CASSWGFRTGGNYGYTF. The CDR3 DNA sequence: TGTGCCAGCAGCTGGGGGTTCCGGACAGGGGGCAACTATGGCTACACCTTC.